The 13 T cell receptor beta chains below were found in one sample sequenced in a study of blood T cells in healthy people across ages. It was with a sample-barcoded 5' primer and a J-beta primer mix that a second PCR of about 6 to 11 cycles was run. Each CDR3 protein gets one entry after TCRdb re-called the 5' RACE reads with MiXCR. Of about 800,000 distinct CDR3 sequences in the sample, about three fifths were seen once. Input material: blood. The receptors shown here come from a man aged 25-45 years in good health.

This rearrangement joins TRBV14 to TRBJ2-1; D may match TRBD1 or TRBD2 (6 bases each). Germline CDR1 reads SGHDN; CDR2 reads FVKESK. With 8 bases removed from V and 5 bases from J, the gap between germline ends came to 19 bases. The CDR3 is made up of 15 amino acids. Written as DNA, the CDR3 is TGTGCCAGCTCCCCCCGGAGGGGGACCGACAATGAGCAGTTCTTC. The encoded protein is CASSPRRGTDNEQFF.

J is TRBJ2-5 and V is TRBV18; D is possibly TRBD1 (6 bases). Germline-derived CDR1 and CDR2 are KGHSH and LQKENI. This CDR3 region has 15 residues. The ends were cut back, 5 bases at V and 1 base at J, with 14 bases in the middle. The CDR3 is CASSVSRGSQETQYF. CDR3 sequence (DNA): TGTGCCAGCTCAGTAAGCAGGGGTTCCCAAGAGACCCAGTACTTC.

This clonotype was seen only a few times. This chain uses TRBV20-1 with TRBJ1-2; D unresolved. This CDR3 is 11 amino acids long. Per the germline V gene, CDR1 is DFQATT and CDR2 is SNEGSKA (reference sequence). The V gene lost 5 bases and the J gene lost 3 bases, with 7 bases spanning the gap. CDR3 bases: TGCAGTGCTGCGCGGGACTATGGCTACACCTTC. Translated: CSAARDYGYTF.

The CDR3 loop is CASSTLYQETQYF. The CDR3 DNA reads as TGTGCCAGCTCAACCCTGTACCAAGAGACCCAGTACTTC. V is TRBV27 and J is TRBJ2-5; no clear D gene. Germline assignment: CDR1 MNHEY and CDR2 SMNVEV (reference sequence). Trimming removed 8 bases at V and 0 bases at J, with 10 bases between. The length of the CDR3 is 13 residues.

The rearrangement links TRBV4-3 to TRBJ2-7; TRBD2 agrees at 12 bases. The CDR3 contains 17 residues. Germline V lookup: CDR1 LGHNA, CDR2 YSLEER. V lost 1 base, J lost 3 bases, and 7 bases stayed unmatched. The DNA for the CDR3 is TGCGCCAGCAGCCAAGCCCTAGCGGGAGGGAGTGGCTACGAGCAGTACTTC. Its translation is CASSQALAGGSGYEQYF.

The V gene is TRBV15, the J gene TRBJ2-5; a weak D match, TRBD2 (5 bases). The CDR3 runs to 17 residues. V was clipped by 4 bases and J by 1 base, with 19 bases between them. CDR1 is LNHNV, CDR2 YYDKDF, per germline (reference sequence). CDR3 bases: TGTGCCACCAGCATCTTTCGCGACTACAACATCCAAGAGACCCAGTACTTC. Translating it yields CATSIFRDYNIQETQYF.

The chain joins TRBV3-1 to TRBJ1-4; D unclear. From germline, CDR1 is LGHDT and CDR2 YNNKEL (reference sequence). Trimming pared 1 base from V and 4 bases from J, leaving 7 bases between. CDR3 length: 14 amino acids. CDR3 nucleotides: TGTGCCAGCAGCCAAGTTAGGCTTAATGAAAAACTGTTTTTT. Amino acid sequence: CASSQVRLNEKLFF.

J is TRBJ1-4 and V is TRBV18; 8 nucleotides line up with TRBD1. The ends lost 3 bases at V and 8 bases at J; junction bases unmatched: 5. CDR1 is KGHSH, CDR2 LQKENI, per germline. The length of the CDR3 is 14 residues. Here the CDR3 DNA reads TGTGCCAGCTCACCTGACAGGGGAGGCGAAAAACTGTTTTTT. Translated, it gives CASSPDRGGEKLFF.

This chain links TRBV7-2 with TRBJ2-5; no clear D gene. In germline, CDR1 is SGHTA, CDR2 FQGNSA. V was pared by 2 bases and J by 11 bases, with 24 bases between. CDR3 size: 16 residues. The DNA of the CDR3 is TGTGCCAGCAGCTTATTCGCTTCGGAGTCAGCTGTTGGGCAGTACTTC. It codes for CASSLFASESAVGQYF.

This clonotype came up once. The chain combines TRBV20-1 with TRBJ2-5; no reliable D call. V was cut by 3 bases and J by 1 base, with 12 bases left in between. Germline V lookup: CDR1 DFQATT, CDR2 SNEGSKA (reference sequence). The CDR3 extends over 14 amino acids. CDR3 DNA: TGCAGTGCTAGTCTATCGGCGTTCCAAGAGACCCAGTACTTC. This encodes CSASLSAFQETQYF.

This clonotype was counted a few times. The chain has TRBV20-1 and TRBJ2-7; D may be TRBD1 (6 bases). Germline-derived CDR1 and CDR2 are DFQATT and SNEGSKA (reference sequence). V lost 1 base, J lost 7 bases, and 17 bases lay in between. CDR3 size: 14 residues. In nucleotides, the CDR3 is TGCAGTGCTAGAGCTACAGGGTCCTACAATGAGCAGTACTTC. It yields the protein CSARATGSYNEQYF.

This clonotype was detected only a few times. This rearrangement joins TRBV10-3 to TRBJ2-7, with D unclear. This CDR3 comprises 12 residues. Trimming pared 7 bases from V and 3 bases from J, leaving 10 bases between. Germline-derived CDR1 and CDR2 are ENHRY and SYGVKD. CDR3 region: CAITREDYEQYF. Here the CDR3 DNA reads TGTGCCATCACACGAGAAGACTACGAGCAGTACTTC.

V usage is TRBV6-2 or TRBV6-3 and J usage is TRBJ2-7; D gene uncertain. The J call may be incorrect, as the DNA end agrees better with TRBJ2-5. This CDR3 comprises 13 residues. Germline V gene data show CDR1 as MNHEY and CDR2 as SVGEGT. The CDR3 sequence: CASSYRLVETQYF. CDR3 bases: TGTGCCAGCAGTTATAGGCTCGTAGAGACCCAGTACTTC.